Listed below are T cell receptor beta chains from one sample, sequenced in a study of blood T cell repertoires in COVID-19. Clones were sequenced by immunoSEQ multiplex PCR, and TCRdb holds only the in-frame ones, with some missing. The table lists about 380,000 clones, more than 75% of them singletons. The specimen sequenced was peripheral blood. The receptors were sampled from a human donor with acute or convalescent COVID-19. The donor label of this sample is uncertain. CDR3s include the opening cysteine and the closing phenylalanine or tryptophan. D genes are given only for firm matches. The size field is filled for only some rows; it gives once, few, many or a size class.

>NA|NA|TRBV25-1|17|TRBJ2-3
TGTGCCAGCAGTGAATATCAGTGGCCAGGGGCAGAAGATACGCAGTATTTT
CASSEYQWPGAEDTQYF
>TRBD1|NA|TRBV30|15|TRBJ1-3
TGTGCCTGGAGTCTTGCGACAGGGAGAGGAAACACCATATATTTT
CAWSLATGRGNTIYF
>TRBD2|NA|TRBV9|16|TRBJ2-1
TGTGCCAGCAGCCCCCCCCCTAGCGGAACGTACAATGAGCAGTTCTTC
CASSPPPSGTYNEQFF
>TRBD1|NA|TRBV24-1|14|TRBJ2-7
TGTGCCACCAGCCCTGGACAGGGAAGCTACGAGCAGTACTTC
CATSPGQGSYEQYF
>TRBD1|NA|TRBV13|13|TRBJ2-7
TGTGCCAGCACCGGGGACAGGGCCTACGAGCAGTACTTC
CASTGDRAYEQYF
>NA|NA|TRBV15|15|TRBJ1-5
TGTGCCACCAGCAGAGATGGGACAAGTGATCAGCCCCAGCATTTT
CATSRDGTSDQPQHF
>NA|NA|TRBV15|12|TRBJ1-5
TGTGCCACCAGCATGAGGTTTCAGCCCCAGCATTTT
CATSMRFQPQHF
>NA|few|TRBV24-1|12|TRBJ1-2
TGTGCCACCAGTGACAAGGGGTATGGCTACACCTTC
CATSDKGYGYTF
>TRBD2|NA|TRBV6-5|14|TRBJ2-1
TGTGCCAGCTACCCTGGAATAGCGGGAGATGAGCAGTTCTTC
CASYPGIAGDEQFF
>NA|NA|TRBV10-2|13|TRBJ1-1
TGCGCCAGCAGTGAGTACATGAACACTGAAGCTTTCTTT
CASSEYMNTEAFF
>NA|few|TRBV15|13|TRBJ1-5
TGTGCCACCAGCAGGTCTTTAAGCCAGCCCCAGCATTTT
CATSRSLSQPQHF
>NA|NA|TRBV6-2/TRBV6-3|16|TRBJ2-1
TGTGCCAGCAGTTCTCGCCTAGCGTCTCAATACAATGAGCAGTTCTTC
CASSSRLASQYNEQFF
>TRBD1|NA|TRBV10-2|17|TRBJ2-3
TGCGCCAGCAGTGAGCCCCAGACAGGGGGCAATAGGGATACGCAGTATTTT
CASSEPQTGGNRDTQYF
>NA|many|TRBV28|14|TRBJ1-1
TGTGCCAGCAGGCCTACAGCCTATGCCACTGAAGCTTTCTTT
CASRPTAYATEAFF
>NA|NA|TRBV3-1/TRBV3-2|15|TRBJ2-3
TGTGCCAGCAGCCTCTCTAGCGTTAGCACAGATACGCAGTATTTT
CASSLSSVSTDTQYF
>TRBD1|few|TRBV3-1/TRBV3-2|16|TRBJ1-4
TGTGCCAGCAGCCTTCCCCAATCGACAGGGACGGGAAAACTGTTTTTT
CASSLPQSTGTGKLFF
>NA|NA|TRBV6-5|13|TRBJ1-6
TGTGCCAGCAGTTATTTCAATAATTCACCCCTCCACTTT
CASSYFNNSPLHF
>TRBD2|NA|TRBV4-1|18|TRBJ2-1
TGCGCCAGCAGCCGCCTCATCCCCGGGGGGGCCCTCGCCAATGAGCAGTTCTTC
CASSRLIPGGALANEQFF
>TRBD2|once|TRBV30|16|TRBJ2-3
TGTGCCTGGAGGGTTTTTGGACTAGCAACCTTGGATACGCAGTATTTT
CAWRVFGLATLDTQYF
>NA|NA|TRBV9|15|TRBJ2-2
TGTGCCAGCAGCGTAGGTGGCGGGCTACGGGGGGAGCTGTTTTTT
CASSVGGGLRGELFF
>TRBD2|NA|TRBV2|15|TRBJ2-6
TGTGCCAGCAGCGTGGCGGGAGCTGGGGCCAACGTCCTGACTTTC
CASSVAGAGANVLTF
>NA|NA|TRBV7-6|15|TRBJ1-2
TGTGCCAGCAGCCCCGGGGTCGCCCCCCTATATGGCTACACCTTC
CASSPGVAPLYGYTF
>TRBD1|NA|TRBV7-8|15|TRBJ1-2
TGTGCCAGCAGCTTAGGGGACAGGGTTGTGAAGGGCTACACCTTC
CASSLGDRVVKGYTF
>NA|NA|TRBV19|14|TRBJ1-2
TGTGCCAGTAGTATAGATCTTGAGGAATATGGCTACACCTTC
CASSIDLEEYGYTF
>TRBD1|NA|TRBV2|15|TRBJ1-5
TGTGCCAGCAGTCGGAACAGGGGGGTCAATCAGCCCCAGCATTTT
CASSRNRGVNQPQHF
>NA|few|TRBV5-1|14|TRBJ2-7
TGCGCCAGCAGCCCCTTAGCAGGGAACTACGAGCAGTACTTC
CASSPLAGNYEQYF
>NA|NA|TRBV29-1|12|TRBJ1-1
TGCAGCGTTGAAGATCCGGGGACTGAAGCTTTCTTT
CSVEDPGTEAFF
>NA|NA|TRBV3-1/TRBV3-2|12|TRBJ1-4
TGTGCCAGCAGGCGGCGTAATGAAAAACTGTTTTTT
CASRRRNEKLFF
>NA|NA|TRBV30|11|TRBJ1-1
TGTGCCCGTGAGAGGGGGACTGAAGCTTTCTTT
CARERGTEAFF
>NA|NA|TRBV30|14|TRBJ1-1
TGTGCCTGGAGGCGAGCGGTGAAGAACACTGAAGCTTTCTTT
CAWRRAVKNTEAFF
>NA|NA|TRBV2|14|TRBJ1-5
TGTGCCAGCTTCTCGGGAGCAGGCAATCAGCCCCAGCATTTT
CASFSGAGNQPQHF
>NA|few|TRBV6-5|14|TRBJ2-7
TGTGCCAGCAAGCTCACAGGGTCCTCCTACGAGCAGTACTTC
CASKLTGSSYEQYF
>NA|NA|TRBV20-1|11|TRBJ1-2
TGCAGTGCCCGTCCCCCCTATGGCTACACCTTC
CSARPPYGYTF
>NA|NA|TRBV7-9|12|TRBJ1-1
TGTGCCAGCAGCTTACGCTATATTGAAGCTTTCTTT
CASSLRYIEAFF
>TRBD2|NA|TRBV5-1|17|TRBJ2-2
TGCGCCAGCAGCTCAGAATCCGGGACTAGTGTCTCCGGGGAGCTGTTTTTT
CASSSESGTSVSGELFF
>TRBD1|NA|TRBV19|15|TRBJ1-1
TGTGCCAGTAGTATCACAGGGGGGCTGAACACTGAAGCTTTCTTT
CASSITGGLNTEAFF
>NA|NA|TRBV5-1|13|TRBJ1-1
TGCGCCAGCAGCCCCCCCTGGAACACTGAAGCTTTCTTT
CASSPPWNTEAFF
>NA|NA|TRBV29-1|13|TRBJ1-3
TGCAGCGTTGTACGGGGGTCGGGAAACACCATATATTTT
CSVVRGSGNTIYF
>NA|NA|TRBV2|15|TRBJ1-5
TGTGCCAGCAGTGGGCATCGGGGGGGCAGTCAGCCCCAGCATTTT
CASSGHRGGSQPQHF